A single TCR beta chain is shown here with its context. Its target is unknown. This CDR3 has 13 residues. Germline V gene sequence: CDR1 LGHNA, CDR2 YSLEER. Trimming stripped 2 bases from V and 4 bases from J, with 8 bases between. This entry comes from a study of OX40 agonist ivuxolimab in advanced cancers. Study-level background: Cohort: around 86% men, mean age about 62, aged roughly 23 to 79. The study reported partial responses in three patients: one hepatocellular carcinoma, two cutaneous melanoma. Findings and limits, study-wide: At 0.1-3.0 mg/kg, partial responders had clonal expansion among the lowest observed.

Using immunoSEQ multiplex PCR, the repertoire was profiled, and TCRdb retains in-frame clones only, with some absent. Seen here are 90,000 to 100,000 clones, 70% to 90% observed once, and the top ten hold 0.8% to 0.9%. The chain combines TRBV4-3 with TRBJ2-5, with D perhaps TRBD1 or TRBD2 (5 bases each). This clonotype originated in an adult with an advanced solid tumor such as melanoma, head and neck, liver or kidney cancer. The sample here was CD4+ or CD8+ T cells sorted from blood, taken in a trial of the OX40 agonist ivuxolimab. The CDR3 DNA follows: TGCGCCAGCAGCCAAAGGGACGGAGAGACCCAGTACTTC. Protein product: CASSQRDGETQYF.